These 16 T cell receptor beta chains originate from one sample sequenced in a study of shared clonotypes between healthy human individuals. TCRdb's table, derived via immunoSEQ multiplex PCR, lists solely in-frame clones and lacks some. Of 2 million to 2.5 million clones in the sample, approximately 96% were seen once. The sequenced material came from naive CD4+ T cells sorted from blood. The sample's subset: CD45RA+ positively selected. Receptor source: a man aged 18 to 30 in good health.

The rearrangement links TRBV29-1 to TRBJ1-5, with D unresolved. CDR1 and CDR2 from the germline V gene are SQVTM and ANQGSEA. The CDR3 has 13 residues. Trimming stripped 4 bases from V and 5 bases from J, with 12 bases between. The DNA of the CDR3 is TGCAGCGTTGTAGCAGGATGGGATCAGCCCCAGCATTTT. Amino acids: CSVVAGWDQPQHF. The complete variable domain, with remaining parts taken from reference TRBV29-1 and TRBJ1-5, reads SAVISQKPSRDICQRGTSLTIQCQVDSQVTMMFWYRQQPGQSLTLIATANQGSEATYESGFVIDKFPISRPNLTFSTLTVSNMSPEDSSIYLCSVVAGWDQPQHFGDGTRLSIL.

This clone was detected once. The chain combines TRBV5-1 with TRBJ1-2; D is unclear. The CDR3 length is 15 residues. V lost 3 bases, J lost 1 base, and 13 bases lay in between. The germline CDR1 and CDR2 sequences are SGHRS and YFSETQ. The CDR3 coding sequence is TGCGCCAGCAGCTCGGCACCGAGCAATAACTATGGCTACACCTTC. Translation: CASSSAPSNNYGYTF.

This chain joins TRBV5-1 and TRBJ2-5; 11 nucleotides match TRBD2. The CDR3 runs to 16 residues. Germline values: CDR1 SGHRS, CDR2 YFSETQ. The J segment lost 2 bases and the V segment lost 2 bases, leaving 5 bases of the junction unmatched. The CDR3 DNA reads as TGCGCCAGCAGCTTCAGGACTAGCGGGCTTCAAGAGACCCAGTACTTC. Its translation: CASSFRTSGLQETQYF.

The genes are TRBV6-5 and TRBJ1-5; the D is unclear. Germline V lookup: CDR1 MNHEY, CDR2 SVGAGI. V was trimmed by 6 bases and J by 7 bases, leaving 13 bases between them. The CDR3 totals 13 residues. CDR3 sequence (DNA): TGTGCCAGCAGCCGTGACGGACGCCAGCCCCAGCATTTT. Its protein product is CASSRDGRQPQHF.

The chain is built from TRBV7-9 and TRBJ2-7; D ambiguous. The CDR3 is 12 residues long. The germline V gene encodes CDR1 SEHNR and CDR2 FQNEAQ (reference sequence). V lost 1 base and J lost 5, with 6 bases in between. CDR3 sequence: CASSLDIDEQYF. CDR3 bases: TGTGCCAGCAGCTTAGATATCGACGAGCAGTACTTC.

The V call is TRBV7-2, the J call TRBJ2-7; TRBD1 matches 9 bases. The CDR3 covers 13 residues. The ends lost 4 bases at V and 6 bases at J; junction bases unmatched: 4. Per germline, CDR1 SGHTA and CDR2 FQGNSA. CDR3 amino acids: CASSSHRGLEQYF. DNA for the CDR3: TGTGCCAGCAGCTCGCACAGGGGGCTCGAGCAGTACTTC.

This chain connects TRBV5-1 to TRBJ2-3; 12 nucleotides line up with TRBD2. Per germline, CDR1 SGHRS and CDR2 YFSETQ. This CDR3 contains 17 residues. Germline trimming cut 0 bases from V and 6 bases from J; bases unmatched to any gene: 8. CDR3 region: CASSLVLAGGTSDTQYF. In nucleotides, the CDR3 is TGCGCCAGCAGCTTGGTACTAGCGGGGGGAACAAGCGATACGCAGTATTTT. The whole variable domain, remainder taken from reference TRBV5-1 and TRBJ2-3, is KAGVTQTPRYLIKTRGQQVTLSCSPISGHRSVSWYQQTPGQGLQFLFEYFSETQRNKGNFPGRFSGRQFSNSRSEMNVSTLELGDSALYLCASSLVLAGGTSDTQYFGPGTRLTVL.

This clone was seen once. Other DNA sequences in the same sample also yield this CDR3. The J gene is TRBJ2-5, the V gene TRBV2, with D unclear. The CDR3 runs to 12 residues. The V end lost 0 bases, the J end lost 5 bases, and 4 bases lay between the germline ends. The germline V gene has CDR1 SNHLY and CDR2 FYNNEI. The CDR3 loop is CASSEAGETQYF. For the CDR3, the DNA is TGTGCCAGCAGTGAAGCGGGGGAGACCCAGTACTTC. Full variable domain (remainder filled in from reference TRBV2 and TRBJ2-5): EPEVTQTPSHQVTQMGQEVILRCVPISNHLYFYWYRQILGQKVEFLVSFYNNEISEKSEIFDDQFSVERPDGSNFTLKIRSTKLEDSAMYFCASSEAGETQYFGPGTRLLVL.

The V and J genes are TRBV7-9 and TRBJ2-3; 7 bases fit TRBD1. CDR1 and CDR2 from the germline V gene are SEHNR and FQNEAQ (reference sequence). This CDR3 is built from 17 residues. The V and J ends lost 7 bases and 0 bases, in that order; junction bases with no gene match: 13. DNA for the CDR3: TGTGCCAGCACCGTTTGGGGACAGAGGTCTAGCACAGATACGCAGTATTTT. Protein product: CASTVWGQRSSTDTQYF.

This chain joins TRBV2 and TRBJ1-5; 7 bases agree with TRBD1. Looked up from germline, CDR1 is SNHLY and CDR2 is FYNNEI. The CDR3 length is 17 residues. J was trimmed by 2 bases and V by 0 bases; bases with no gene match: 7. The CDR3 region is CASSEASAGTGNQPQHF. The CDR3 region has the DNA TGTGCCAGCAGTGAAGCCTCGGCCGGGACAGGCAATCAGCCCCAGCATTTT.

This clone showed up just once. V is TRBV28 and J is TRBJ1-2; the D is unclear. The CDR3 has 12 residues. Germline lookup yields CDR1 MDHEN and CDR2 SYDVKM. With 5 bases removed from V and 5 bases from J, the gap between germline ends came to 9 bases. The CDR3: CASSRTEYGYTF. Here the CDR3 DNA reads TGTGCCAGCAGTCGGACGGAATATGGCTACACCTTC.

For this clone: Additional DNA sequences in this sample encode the identical CDR3. This chain links TRBV30 with TRBJ1-5, with a tentative D call TRBD1 (6 bases). The germline V gene encodes CDR1 GTSNPN and CDR2 SVGIG (reference sequence). This CDR3 is 14 amino acids long. V was trimmed by 0 bases and J by 4 bases, leaving 10 bases between them. The CDR3 DNA follows: TGTGCCTGGAGTGTAGGTCAGGGGAATCAGCCCCAGCATTTT. Protein product: CAWSVGQGNQPQHF.

This chain uses TRBV18 with TRBJ2-1, with a weak D call TRBD2 (6 bases). The CDR3 loop spans 15 amino acids. The germline V gene encodes CDR1 KGHSH and CDR2 LQKENI. Trimming stripped 3 bases from V and 2 bases from J, with 11 bases between. The CDR3 loop is CASSPGDFAYNEQFF. Here the CDR3 DNA reads TGTGCCAGCTCACCTGGGGACTTCGCCTACAATGAGCAGTTCTTC.

The rearrangement joins TRBV7-9 to TRBJ1-1; a weak D match, TRBD1 (5 bases). Trimming cost V 10 bases and J 3 bases, with 15 bases left between them. This CDR3 spans 13 amino acids. CDR1 and CDR2 (germline): SEHNR, FQNEAQ (reference sequence). CDR3 DNA sequence: TGTGCCACGTATAGGGGATTCGACACTGAAGCTTTCTTT. Amino acids: CATYRGFDTEAFF.

A word on this clone: This same CDR3 is encoded by further DNA sequences in the sample. The V and J genes are TRBV5-1 and TRBJ2-7; no definite D call. Trimming took 4 bases from V and 2 from J, leaving 10 bases between them. Germline V CDR1 and CDR2: SGHRS, YFSETQ. The CDR3 consists of 13 residues. The CDR3 loop is CASSLTSTYEQYF. CDR3 sequence (DNA): TGCGCCAGCAGCCTGACTTCTACCTACGAGCAGTACTTC.

V usage is TRBV4-1 and J usage is TRBJ1-1; unclear D gene. The CDR3 length is 14 residues. With 3 bases removed from V and 3 bases from J, the gap between germline ends came to 11 bases. The V gene's germline CDR1 is MGHRA and CDR2 YSYEKL. CDR3 in DNA: TGCGCCAGCAGCCATCGCCCGGGCGACACTGAAGCTTTCTTT. Its protein product is CASSHRPGDTEAFF.